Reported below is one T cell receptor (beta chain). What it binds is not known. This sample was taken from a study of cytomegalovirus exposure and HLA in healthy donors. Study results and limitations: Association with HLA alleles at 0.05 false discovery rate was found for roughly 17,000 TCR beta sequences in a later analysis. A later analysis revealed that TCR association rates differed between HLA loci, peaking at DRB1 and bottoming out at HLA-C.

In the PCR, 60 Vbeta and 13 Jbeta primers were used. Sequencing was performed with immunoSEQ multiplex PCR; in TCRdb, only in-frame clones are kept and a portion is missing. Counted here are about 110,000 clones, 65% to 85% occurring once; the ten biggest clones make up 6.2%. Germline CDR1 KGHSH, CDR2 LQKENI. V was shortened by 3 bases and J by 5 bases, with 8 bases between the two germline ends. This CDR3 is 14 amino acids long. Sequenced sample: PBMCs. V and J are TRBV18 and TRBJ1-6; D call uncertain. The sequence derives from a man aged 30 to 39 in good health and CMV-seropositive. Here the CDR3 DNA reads TGTGCCAGCTCACCCGGAGCCCATAATTCACCCCTCCACTTT. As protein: CASSPGAHNSPLHF.